This T cell receptor beta chain was recorded in a study of shared clonotypes between healthy human individuals. CD8 cells classed as naive were CD45RO-negative and positively selected for CCR7, excluding terminally differentiated effector memory CD45RA+ cells. As to this clone: The target antigen is unknown.

Study observations and caveats: Tissues were not sampled, only blood, and their repertoires likely differ. Naive CD4 clonotypes were shared across a few donors at approximately 5.3%.

The CDR3 totals 15 residues. Germline V gives CDR1 SNHLY, CDR2 FYNNEI. Trimming took 4 bases from V and 7 from J, leaving 20 bases between them. TCRdb keeps only in-frame clones here, not all; method: immunoSEQ multiplex PCR. The sample contains about 590,000 clones, less than 97% of which appear only once. The source material was naive CD8+ T cells sorted from blood. The gene calls are TRBV2 and TRBJ2-7; D is possibly TRBD2 (5 bases). This TCR came from a woman younger than 45 in good health. The CDR3 nucleotides read TGTGCCAGCAGTGGAGGGCCACCGACTCGGCCGGAGCAGTACTTC. The encoded protein is CASSGGPPTRPEQYF.